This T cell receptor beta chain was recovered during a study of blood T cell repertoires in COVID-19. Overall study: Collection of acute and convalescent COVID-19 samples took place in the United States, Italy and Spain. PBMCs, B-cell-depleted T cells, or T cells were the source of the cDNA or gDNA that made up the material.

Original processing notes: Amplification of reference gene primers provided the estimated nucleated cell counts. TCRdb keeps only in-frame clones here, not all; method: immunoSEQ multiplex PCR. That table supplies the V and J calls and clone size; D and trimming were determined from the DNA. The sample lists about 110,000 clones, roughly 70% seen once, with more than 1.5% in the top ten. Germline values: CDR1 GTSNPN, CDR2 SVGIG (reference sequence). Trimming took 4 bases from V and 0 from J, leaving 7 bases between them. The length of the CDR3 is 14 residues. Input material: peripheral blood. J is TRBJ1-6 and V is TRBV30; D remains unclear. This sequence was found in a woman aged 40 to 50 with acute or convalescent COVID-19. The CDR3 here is CAWNPSSYNSPLHF. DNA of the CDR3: TGTGCCTGGAATCCGAGCTCCTATAATTCACCCCTCCACTTT.